This T cell receptor (beta chain) was identified in a study of blood T cell repertoires in COVID-19. Study-level information: Samples taken during acute and convalescent COVID-19 were collected in the United States, Italy and Spain.

V shed 7 bases and J shed 3 bases, with 15 bases lying between them. The CDR3 sequence is 14 residues long. Per the germline V gene, CDR1 is MNHEY and CDR2 is SVGAGI. Sequencing used immunoSEQ multiplex PCR; TCRdb keeps in-frame clones, though not all of them. The sample contains under 25,000 clones, about 88% of which appear only once. Sequences were obtained from peripheral blood. The V call is TRBV6-5, the J call TRBJ1-2, with D tentatively TRBD1 (5 bases). This clonotype was sampled from a human donor in a cohort sampled during active COVID-19. The donor label of this sample is uncertain. The CDR3 nucleotides read TGTGCCAGCATTCGGGCAGGGTATGACTATGGCTACACCTTC. Encoded protein: CASIRAGYDYGYTF.